The 32 T cell receptor beta chains below come from one sample, sequenced in a study of T cells in tumors after PD-1 blockade. The protocol was immunoSEQ multiplex PCR, while the TCRdb copy is restricted to in-frame clones and leaves out a portion. The data contain roughly 50,000 clones, approximately 84% of them singletons. Sequencing was performed on PBMCs, taken before anti-PD-1 treatment. The receptors shown here come from a human donor with basal cell carcinoma.

This clone was seen a single time. V is TRBV19 and J is TRBJ2-3, with TRBD1 matching 9 bases. Trimming cost V 5 bases and J 1 base; bases outside gene matches: 7. The CDR3 sequence is 16 residues long. Per the germline V gene, CDR1 is LNHDA and CDR2 is SQIVND (reference sequence). The CDR3 nucleotides read TGTGCCAGTAGTCACCCGGGACAGGGAGGCACAGATACGCAGTATTTT. Translated: CASSHPGQGGTDTQYF.

The chain employs TRBV7-9 and TRBJ2-5; 12 nucleotides line up with TRBD2. Germline assignment: CDR1 SEHNR and CDR2 FQNEAQ (reference sequence). The CDR3 loop spans 15 amino acids. The V and J ends lost 8 bases and 5 bases, in that order; junction bases with no gene match: 9. CDR3 sequence: CASGPGLAGGETQYF. As DNA, the CDR3 is TGTGCCAGCGGCCCCGGGCTAGCGGGGGGGGAGACCCAGTACTTC.

The chain recombines TRBV6-5 with TRBJ2-3, with D perhaps matching TRBD1 (6 bases). Germline values: CDR1 MNHEY, CDR2 SVGAGI. This CDR3 is 15 amino acids long. Trimming cost V 6 bases and J 0 bases, with 13 bases left between them. CDR3 sequence: CASRTTGTSTDTQYF. The CDR3 nucleotides are TGTGCCAGCAGGACGACAGGAACCAGCACAGATACGCAGTATTTT.

The chain has TRBV19 and TRBJ2-1; 9 nucleotides match TRBD2. The junction had 7 bases not matched to a gene; V was cut back by 1 base and J by 6 bases. The CDR3 contains 16 residues. The V gene's germline CDR1 is LNHDA and CDR2 SQIVND (reference sequence). The chain's CDR3 is CASSIGAGGLINEQFF. The CDR3 DNA reads TGTGCCAGTAGTATAGGAGCGGGGGGTTTGATCAATGAGCAGTTCTTC.

The chain employs TRBV27 and TRBJ1-1; no reliable D call. V was clipped by 0 bases and J by 4 bases, with 9 bases between them. CDR3 length: 14 amino acids. Germline loops: CDR1 MNHEY, CDR2 SMNVEV (reference sequence). This chain's CDR3 is CASSLSRMATEAFF. The CDR3 coding sequence is TGTGCCAGCAGTTTATCTCGCATGGCCACTGAAGCTTTCTTT.

This rearrangement joins TRBV7-2 to TRBJ1-4; D is possibly TRBD1 (5 bases). Trimming stripped 5 bases from V and 5 bases from J, with 12 bases between. CDR3 length equals 14 residues. The germline CDR1 and CDR2 sequences are SGHTA and FQGNSA. DNA for the CDR3: TGTGCCAGCAGCATTAGAAAGGGGAATGAAAAACTGTTTTTT. Translating gives CASSIRKGNEKLFF.

The rearrangement joins TRBV6-2 or TRBV6-3 to TRBJ1-1; no reliable D call. CDR1 MNHEY and CDR2 SVGEGT come from the germline V gene. Trimming removed 3 bases from V and 3 bases from J, with 23 bases in between. The CDR3 covers 18 residues. CDR3 DNA sequence: TGTGCCAGCAGTTATCTCGGCGCAGACACCCTCGGAGACACTGAAGCTTTCTTT. It yields the protein CASSYLGADTLGDTEAFF.

The chain couples TRBV2 to TRBJ1-1; D might be TRBD1 (6 bases). This CDR3 is built from 13 residues. V was cut by 8 bases and J by 1 base, with 11 bases left in between. Germline assignment: CDR1 SNHLY and CDR2 FYNNEI. The CDR3 DNA sequence: TGTGCCAGCGGATCGACAGGGAACACTGAAGCTTTCTTT. It is translated as CASGSTGNTEAFF.

CDR3 in DNA: TGTGCCGTGGGACAGGGGCTGAACACTGAAGCTTTCTTT. Its protein product is CAVGQGLNTEAFF. The gene calls are TRBV19 and TRBJ1-1, with TRBD1 matching over 10 bases. This CDR3 spans 13 amino acids. The germline V gene encodes CDR1 LNHDA and CDR2 SQIVND (reference sequence). The V gene end was trimmed by 11 bases and the J gene end by 0 bases; junction bases not matched to a gene: 3.

The rearrangement joins TRBV10-3 to TRBJ2-7, with D perhaps matching TRBD1 or TRBD2 (5 bases each). Trimming shortened V by 6 bases and J by 1 base, and 10 bases separated the two germline ends. The CDR3 is 13 residues long. Germline assignment: CDR1 ENHRY and CDR2 SYGVKD. CDR3 region: CAIRGRLSYEQYF. In nucleotides, the CDR3 is TGTGCCATCAGGGGACGGTTGTCCTACGAGCAGTACTTC.

The count of this clone is one. The V call is TRBV10-3, the J call TRBJ2-3; 8 positions agree with TRBD1. Germline loops: CDR1 ENHRY, CDR2 SYGVKD. The CDR3 sequence is 13 residues long. The V segment lost 0 bases and the J segment 11 bases; nucleotides outside the gene matches: 4. CDR3 in amino acids: CAISESPGGGQYF. The CDR3 region has the DNA TGTGCCATCAGTGAGTCCCCAGGGGGCGGGCAGTATTTT.

The J gene is TRBJ1-5, the V gene TRBV3-1 (or the pseudogene TRBV3-2); D remains unclear. Germline CDR1 is LGHDT and CDR2 is YNNKEL (reference sequence). V was trimmed by 1 base and J by 3 bases, leaving 7 bases between them. CDR3 length: 14 amino acids. CDR3 amino acids: CASSQGGSNQPQHF. The CDR3 bases are TGTGCCAGCAGCCAAGGAGGGTCCAATCAGCCCCAGCATTTT.

V usage is TRBV18 and J usage is TRBJ2-1; D ambiguous. The germline V and J ends were trimmed by 0 bases and 8 bases, with 11 bases remaining between them. From germline, CDR1 is KGHSH and CDR2 LQKENI. The CDR3 has 14 amino acids. CDR3 protein: CASSPPSFSYEQFF. CDR3 coding DNA: TGTGCCAGCTCACCACCGAGCTTCTCTTATGAGCAGTTCTTC.

This chain links TRBV28 with TRBJ2-4; D is uncertain. The V gene's germline CDR1 is MDHEN and CDR2 SYDVKM. The germline V and J ends were trimmed by 2 bases and 7 bases, with 6 bases remaining between them. The CDR3 is 12 residues long. This CDR3 is CASSLGLNIQYF. The CDR3 bases are TGTGCCAGCAGTTTAGGGCTGAACATTCAGTACTTC.

V and J are TRBV24-1 and TRBJ2-5, with 11 bases aligning to TRBD2. The CDR3 spans 17 residues. V lost 1 base and J lost 4; bases outside the gene matches: 7. Germline V gene data show CDR1 as KGHDR and CDR2 as SFDVKD. In DNA form, the CDR3 reads TGTGCCACCAGTGATTTTGGAGGGACTAGCGGCAGAGAGACCCAGTACTTC. It is translated as CATSDFGGTSGRETQYF.

The chain uses TRBV5-1 and TRBJ1-2; D is unresolved. The CDR3 spans 12 residues. V was pared by 4 bases and J by 2 bases, with 6 bases between. CDR1 and CDR2 (germline): SGHRS, YFSETQ. CDR3 residues: CASSPDNYGYTF. The CDR3 DNA sequence: TGCGCCAGCAGCCCGGACAACTATGGCTACACCTTC.

A remark on this clone: Other DNA variants within this sample encode the same CDR3. This CDR3 is CASSPDQGNTEAFF. CDR3 coding DNA: TGTGCCAGCTCACCAGACCAGGGTAACACTGAAGCTTTCTTT. The chain has TRBV18 and TRBJ1-1; D may be TRBD1 (5 bases). The germline V and J ends were trimmed by 2 bases and 2 bases, with 9 bases remaining between them. The CDR3 has 14 amino acids. CDR1 is KGHSH and CDR2 is LQKENI in the germline V gene.

This chain joins TRBV28 and TRBJ2-1; 10 nucleotides agree with TRBD1. CDR1 MDHEN and CDR2 SYDVKM come from the germline V gene. After removal of 10 bases from V and 4 bases from J, the junction contained 7 bases not matched to a gene. This CDR3 region has 14 residues. The CDR3 nucleotides read TGTGCCACCTCAGGACAGGGGGTATACAATGAGCAGTTCTTC. Its protein product is CATSGQGVYNEQFF.

The V and J genes are TRBV6-1 and TRBJ2-7, with 8 bases aligning to TRBD1. With V trimmed by 2 bases and J by 3 bases, 18 bases remained unmatched. The V gene's germline CDR1 is MNHNS and CDR2 SASEGT. The CDR3 runs to 19 residues. The CDR3 DNA is TGTGCCAGCAGTGAATACCCGGACAGGGCAGTTTACTCTCACTACGAGCAGTACTTC. This codes for CASSEYPDRAVYSHYEQYF.

This chain uses TRBV7-8 with TRBJ2-3, with D possibly TRBD1 on 5 matching bases. The CDR3 covers 14 residues. Germline-derived CDR1 and CDR2 are SGHVS and FQNEAQ. Trimming removed 5 bases from V and 4 bases from J, with 13 bases in between. CDR3 sequence reads: CASSPRQPPDTQYF. In DNA, the CDR3 is TGTGCCAGCAGCCCGAGACAGCCGCCAGATACGCAGTATTTT.

The chain has TRBV30 and TRBJ2-5; unclear D gene. This CDR3 has 10 residues. Per the germline V gene, CDR1 is GTSNPN and CDR2 is SVGIG (reference sequence). V was shortened by 1 base and J by 13 bases, with 10 bases between the two germline ends. The CDR3 region is CAWSAQAWYF. The CDR3 DNA is TGTGCCTGGAGTGCTCAGGCGTGGTACTTC.

The J gene is TRBJ2-7, the V gene TRBV5-6; the match to TRBD2 covers 9 bases. Unmatched junction bases numbered 3, after V lost 0 bases and J lost 5 bases. Looked up from germline, CDR1 is SGHDT and CDR2 is YYEEEE. CDR3 length: 14 amino acids. This CDR3 is CASSLVSGGNEQYF. The CDR3 bases are TGTGCCAGCAGCTTGGTGAGCGGGGGGAACGAGCAGTACTTC.

The V gene is TRBV2, the J gene TRBJ2-3, with D perhaps given as TRBD1 or TRBD2 (5 bases each). Germline-derived CDR1 and CDR2 are SNHLY and FYNNEI. V lost 6 bases and J lost 1, with 8 bases in between. The CDR3 length is 13 residues. CDR3 sequence: CASRRGGTDTQYF. CDR3 DNA sequence: TGTGCCAGCAGGAGGGGAGGCACAGATACGCAGTATTTT.

V and J are TRBV6-5 and TRBJ1-1; TRBD1 might be the D (5 bases). From germline, CDR1 is MNHEY and CDR2 SVGAGI. The CDR3 length is 14 residues. V was trimmed by 0 bases and J by 6 bases, leaving 11 bases between them. CDR3 sequence (DNA): TGTGCCAGCAGTTACTCGAAGGGCAGGGCTGAAGCTTTCTTT. Protein: CASSYSKGRAEAFF.

This clone was counted between two and nine times. This chain uses TRBV5-6 with TRBJ2-5; TRBD2 is a possible D gene (6 bases). V lost 5 bases to trimming and J lost 0 bases, with 17 bases between them. Germline-derived CDR1 and CDR2 are SGHDT and YYEEEE. This CDR3 is 16 amino acids long. The CDR3 region has the DNA TGTGCCAGCAGTCTCACGGGGGTGTTGAACCAAGAGACCCAGTACTTC. The encoded protein is CASSLTGVLNQETQYF.

The V call is TRBV19, the J call TRBJ2-3; D may be TRBD1 (5 bases). The CDR3 spans 14 residues. V was shortened by 5 bases and J by 3 bases, with 12 bases between the two germline ends. The germline gives CDR1 LNHDA, CDR2 SQIVND (reference sequence). CDR3 protein: CASSVGAGTDTQYF. The CDR3 DNA follows: TGTGCCAGTAGTGTAGGGGCTGGAACAGATACGCAGTATTTT.

The chain carries TRBV10-2 and TRBJ1-2, with D unresolved. Germline lookup yields CDR1 WSHSY and CDR2 SAAADI. The length of the CDR3 is 13 residues. Deletions cut 0 bases from V and 5 bases from J, with 7 bases between. The CDR3 reads CASSESREYGYTF. The CDR3 DNA reads as TGCGCCAGCAGTGAGTCTAGGGAATATGGCTACACCTTC.

V usage is TRBV7-9 and J usage is TRBJ2-7, with 8 nucleotides matching TRBD1. V lost 5 bases to trimming and J lost 0 bases; unmatched junction nucleotides: 6. CDR3 length equals 15 residues. Germline values: CDR1 SEHNR, CDR2 FQNEAQ (reference sequence). CDR3 sequence reads: CASSPRTGSSYEQYF. CDR3 nucleotides: TGTGCCAGCAGCCCGCGGACAGGGTCCTCCTACGAGCAGTACTTC. The full variable domain, completed using reference TRBV7-9 and TRBJ2-7, is DTGVSQNPRHKITKRGQNVTFRCDPISEHNRLYWYRQTLGQGPEFLTYFQNEAQLEKSRLLSDRFSAERPKGSFSTLEIQRTEQGDSAMYLCASSPRTGSSYEQYFGPGTRLTVT.

CDR3 DNA sequence: TGTGCCTGGTCCCCGGGACAGGGGTGGGGGGACTATGGCTACACCTTC. Protein product: CAWSPGQGWGDYGYTF. This chain links TRBV30 with TRBJ1-2; 10 bases map to TRBD1. CDR1 GTSNPN and CDR2 SVGIG come from the germline V gene (reference sequence). The CDR3 runs 16 residues. V gave up 5 bases and J gave up 3 bases; unmatched junction bases: 12.

This clone was seen only a few times. Other DNA sequences in the same sample also yield this CDR3. The chain uses TRBV6-5 and TRBJ1-5; D is possibly TRBD1 (5 bases). Germline V CDR1 and CDR2: MNHEY, SVGAGI. The V end lost 5 bases, the J end lost 0 bases, and 11 bases lay between the germline ends. The CDR3 is 15 amino acids. The CDR3 bases are TGTGCCAGCAGTCCCGGGGGGAATAGCAATCAGCCCCAGCATTTT. Translated, it gives CASSPGGNSNQPQHF.

The CDR3 region has the DNA TGCGCCAGCAGTGAGTACAGCGGCTCCTACAATGAGCAGTTCTTC. Its translation: CASSEYSGSYNEQFF. V usage is TRBV10-1 and J usage is TRBJ2-1; D possibly corresponds to TRBD2 (5 bases). The germline V gene encodes CDR1 WNHNN and CDR2 SYGVQD (reference sequence). With 1 base removed from V and 0 bases from J, the gap between germline ends came to 7 bases. CDR3 length equals 15 residues.

The rearrangement uses TRBV4-1 and TRBJ2-1; the match to TRBD1 covers 9 bases. Per the germline V gene, CDR1 is MGHRA and CDR2 is YSYEKL. This CDR3 contains 16 residues. Unmatched junction bases numbered 7, after V lost 3 bases and J lost 4 bases. The CDR3 DNA is TGCGCCAGCAGCCAGCCGGGACAGGGCTTATACAATGAGCAGTTCTTC. This sequence encodes CASSQPGQGLYNEQFF.